This TCR beta chain originates from a study of metastatic and nonmetastatic thyroid tumors. General study results and limits: TCR beta diversity was reportedly significantly higher in malignant thyroid tumors than benign nodules, in blood and tumor.

Not a single patient had been given any form of treatment at any point before undergoing thyroid surgery. TCRdb re-clonotyped the PCR reads via MiXCR. Of about 93,000 clones in the sample, more than 9.5% were seen once. Concerning this clone: Its specificity is not known.

The CDR3 is made up of 14 amino acids. Trimming cost V 7 bases and J 7 bases; bases outside gene matches: 8. Germline-derived CDR1 and CDR2 are SQVTM and ANQGSEA. The chain employs TRBV29-1 and TRBJ2-1; 12 nucleotides agree with TRBD1. The sequence was collected from a female donor with papillary thyroid cancer or a benign thyroid nodule (not recorded which). Some clones in this sample may be carry-over from other donors' samples. Sequenced sample: blood. CDR3 bases: TGCAGCGGCGTCCGGGACAGGGGGCGGAATGAGCAGTTCTTC. It is translated as CSGVRDRGRNEQFF.